The 14 T cell receptor beta chains in this list originate from one sample, sequenced in a study of cytomegalovirus exposure and HLA in healthy donors. With 60 Vbeta and 13 Jbeta primers, the PCR was carried out. Libraries were prepared by immunoSEQ multiplex PCR; TCRdb keeps only in-frame clonotypes and omits some of them. The table lists some 110,000 clones, 71% of them singletons. Sequenced sample: PBMCs. The receptor source for this set is a female donor in good health and CMV-seronegative.

V usage is TRBV11-2 and J usage is TRBJ2-4, with a possible D match to TRBD1 (6 bases). Per germline, CDR1 SGHAT and CDR2 FQNNGV. CDR3 length: 15 residues. Trimming left V 5 bases short and J 2 bases short, with 13 bases between. The CDR3 sequence: CASSPTDRTKNIQYF. The CDR3 bases are TGTGCCAGCAGCCCGACGGACAGAACCAAAAACATTCAGTACTTC.

This chain uses TRBV13 with TRBJ2-3; 9 bases match TRBD1. Germline assignment: CDR1 PRHDT and CDR2 FYEKMQ (reference sequence). The CDR3 spans 16 residues. V dropped 6 bases and J dropped 7; count of bases not matched to a gene: 14. The CDR3 loop reads CASSHRPGQGGNTQYF. CDR3 DNA: TGTGCCAGCAGTCATCGCCCGGGACAGGGCGGGAATACGCAGTATTTT.

This clone was seen more than once but under ten times. The V and J genes are TRBV5-4 and TRBJ2-3; 12 nucleotides line up with TRBD2. The CDR3 length is 15 residues. In germline, CDR1 is SGHNT, CDR2 YYREEE (reference sequence). The ends lost 4 bases at V and 5 bases at J; junction bases unmatched: 5. CDR3 bases: TGTGCCAGCAGCCCCGGACTAGCGGGAAGAGATACGCAGTATTTT. Amino acids: CASSPGLAGRDTQYF.

The chain links TRBV25-1 to TRBJ1-6, with TRBD1 as a possible D gene (5 bases). V was pared by 6 bases and J by 5 bases, with 11 bases between. The germline V gene encodes CDR1 MGHDK and CDR2 SYGVNS. The CDR3 length is 14 residues. CDR3: CASSLAGDNSPLHF. DNA of the CDR3: TGTGCCAGCAGCCTCGCGGGGGATAATTCACCCCTCCACTTT.

V gene TRBV11-3 combines with J gene TRBJ2-7; TRBD2 matches 10 bases. Germline V lookup: CDR1 SGHNT, CDR2 YENEEA. Unmatched junction bases numbered 5, after V lost 5 bases and J lost 1 base. CDR3 length: 15 residues. CDR3 loop: CASSPLAGASYEQYF. For the CDR3, the DNA is TGTGCCAGCAGCCCGCTAGCGGGAGCTTCCTACGAGCAGTACTTC.

The chain links TRBV19 to TRBJ1-1; 8 bases align to TRBD1. Germline V gene data show CDR1 as LNHDA and CDR2 as SQIVND (reference sequence). This CDR3 is built from 13 residues. The V gene end was trimmed by 8 bases and the J gene end by 2 bases; junction bases not matched to a gene: 4. The CDR3 reads CASEDRANTEAFF. CDR3 nucleotides: TGTGCCAGTGAGGACAGGGCTAACACTGAAGCTTTCTTT. Complete variable domain (other parts from reference TRBV19 and TRBJ1-1): DGGITQSPKYLFRKEGQNVTLSCEQNLNHDAMYWYRQDPGQGLRLIYYSQIVNDFQKGDIAEGYSVSREKKESFPLTVTSAQKNPTAFYLCASEDRANTEAFFGQGTRLTVV.

This clone was seen once. The chain couples TRBV30 to TRBJ2-3; maybe TRBD2 (6 bases). CDR1 and CDR2 from the germline V gene are GTSNPN and SVGIG (reference sequence). Trimming took 2 bases from V and 4 from J, leaving 13 bases between them. The length of the CDR3 is 14 residues. The CDR3 loop reads CAWSKREISDTQYF. The CDR3, as DNA: TGTGCCTGGAGTAAACGGGAGATCTCAGATACGCAGTATTTT. Together with reference TRBV30 and TRBJ2-3, the CDR3 gives the full variable domain: SQTIHQWPATLVQPVGSPLSLECTVEGTSNPNLYWYRQAAGRGLQLLFYSVGIGQISSEVPQNLSASRPQDRQFILSSKKLLLSDSGFYLCAWSKREISDTQYFGPGTRLTVL.

The V call is TRBV15, the J call TRBJ2-7, with a weak D call TRBD2 (6 bases). With 3 bases removed from V and 3 bases from J, the gap between germline ends came to 18 bases. The CDR3 totals 16 residues. Germline V gene lookup returns CDR1 LNHNV and CDR2 YYDKDF (reference sequence). CDR3 in amino acids: CATSSPSVGGGYEQYF. The CDR3 DNA follows: TGTGCCACCAGCAGCCCTTCGGTGGGAGGAGGCTACGAGCAGTACTTC.

This chain uses TRBV4-1 with TRBJ1-5; D uncertain. V gave up 0 bases and J gave up 2 bases, with 8 bases separating them. The CDR3 length is 15 residues. From germline, CDR1 is MGHRA and CDR2 YSYEKL. The CDR3 DNA sequence: TGCGCCAGCAGCCAAGATCCGGTTCGCAATCAGCCCCAGCATTTT. Translated: CASSQDPVRNQPQHF.

The chain joins TRBV28 to TRBJ1-5; tentatively, D is TRBD1 (6 bases). The length of the CDR3 is 15 residues. Germline V gives CDR1 MDHEN, CDR2 SYDVKM. V lost 5 bases, J lost 3 bases, and 14 bases lay in between. The CDR3 coding sequence is TGTGCCAGCAGTCCCCTCCGGGACAACAATCAGCCCCAGCATTTT. Amino acid sequence: CASSPLRDNNQPQHF. Variable domain in full (rest from reference TRBV28 and TRBJ1-5): DVKVTQSSRYLVKRTGEKVFLECVQDMDHENMFWYRQDPGLGLRLIYFSYDVKMKEKGDIPEGYSVSREKKERFSLILESASTNQTSMYLCASSPLRDNNQPQHFGDGTRLSIL.

V and J are TRBV19 and TRBJ2-7, with 7 bases matching TRBD1. The CDR3 spans 14 residues. After removal of 4 bases from V and 3 bases from J, the junction contained 6 bases not matched to a gene. The germline V gene encodes CDR1 LNHDA and CDR2 SQIVND (reference sequence). The CDR3 spells CASSRGQIFYEQYF. In DNA, the CDR3 is TGTGCCAGTAGTAGGGGACAGATATTCTACGAGCAGTACTTC. The variable domain in full, completed from reference TRBV19 and TRBJ2-7, reads DGGITQSPKYLFRKEGQNVTLSCEQNLNHDAMYWYRQDPGQGLRLIYYSQIVNDFQKGDIAEGYSVSREKKESFPLTVTSAQKNPTAFYLCASSRGQIFYEQYFGPGTRLTVT.

This clone has a handful of counts. The rearrangement joins TRBV19 to TRBJ1-1; 10 bases are shared with TRBD1. Germline V gives CDR1 LNHDA, CDR2 SQIVND (reference sequence). The CDR3 sequence is 14 residues long. The V gene end was trimmed by 5 bases and the J gene end by 5 bases; junction bases not matched to a gene: 5. CDR3 loop: CASSLRTGGTEAFF. In DNA form, the CDR3 reads TGTGCCAGTAGTCTAAGGACAGGGGGAACTGAAGCTTTCTTT.

The chain links TRBV29-1 to TRBJ2-5, with D possibly being TRBD2 (6 bases). This CDR3 region has 14 residues. V lost 3 bases and J lost 0, with 11 bases in between. Germline assignment: CDR1 SQVTM and CDR2 ANQGSEA. The CDR3 here is CSVELREDQETQYF. The CDR3 DNA is TGCAGCGTTGAGCTTAGGGAGGACCAAGAGACCCAGTACTTC.

This rearrangement joins TRBV7-9 to TRBJ1-5, with 8 nucleotides matching TRBD1. The CDR3 contains 13 residues. J lost 12 bases, V lost 4 bases, and 8 bases had no gene match. The germline gives CDR1 SEHNR, CDR2 FQNEAQ (reference sequence). CDR3 protein: CASSSGTGRDQHF. For the CDR3, the DNA is TGTGCCAGCAGCTCCGGGACAGGCCGCGACCAGCATTTT.